One sample yielded the 5 T cell receptor beta chains listed below, sequenced in a study of control samples from healthy donors and cancer patients. The method was immunoSEQ multiplex PCR; TCRdb's version includes in-frame clones alone and lacks a portion of them. The profile shows about 170,000 clones, 90% to 95% of them singletons. The specimen sequenced was blood. These receptors all stem from a woman under 40 in good health.

The chain couples TRBV19 to TRBJ1-2; D not certain. V lost 4 bases, J lost 7 bases, and 13 bases lay in between. The CDR3 contains 13 residues. Germline CDR1 LNHDA, CDR2 SQIVND (reference sequence). In DNA, the CDR3 is TGTGCCAGTAGTAGGTCGGAGTGGTCTGGCTACACCTTC. Translated, it gives CASSRSEWSGYTF.

This rearrangement joins TRBV7-9 to TRBJ1-1; D unresolved. In germline, CDR1 is SEHNR, CDR2 FQNEAQ (reference sequence). CDR3 length equals 10 residues. With 5 bases removed from V and 6 bases from J, the gap between germline ends came to 4 bases. CDR3 amino acids: CASSGSEAFF. CDR3 DNA sequence: TGTGCCAGCAGCGGGTCTGAAGCTTTCTTT.

V gene TRBV28 combines with J gene TRBJ1-2; D unresolved. The CDR3 spans 12 residues. Germline V gene data show CDR1 as MDHEN and CDR2 as SYDVKM. V lost 3 bases, J lost 6 bases, and 8 bases lay in between. CDR3 sequence: CASSFGPDGYTF. DNA of the CDR3: TGTGCCAGCAGTTTTGGCCCAGATGGCTACACCTTC.

CDR3 amino acids: CASRASGIHGELFF. Written as DNA, the CDR3 is TGTGCCAGCAGGGCTAGCGGGATCCACGGGGAGCTGTTTTTT. V gene TRBV2 combines with J gene TRBJ2-2; 9 bases align to TRBD2. The CDR3 has 14 amino acids. Germline V gives CDR1 SNHLY, CDR2 FYNNEI. J lost 7 bases, V lost 6 bases, and 6 bases had no gene match.

As to this clone: Other DNA sequences of this sample code for an identical CDR3. This chain joins TRBV18 and TRBJ1-3; TRBD1 matches at 7 bases. V lost 0 bases, J lost 4 bases, and 0 bases stayed unmatched. Germline V gene sequence: CDR1 KGHSH, CDR2 LQKENI. CDR3 length: 14 residues. The CDR3 DNA sequence: TGTGCCAGCTCACCACCGGGACAGGGAAACACCATATATTTT. Translating it yields CASSPPGQGNTIYF.